The rows below give T cell receptor beta chains drawn from one sample of a study of blood T cell repertoires in COVID-19. The protocol was immunoSEQ multiplex PCR, while the TCRdb copy is restricted to in-frame clones and leaves out a portion. The table shows just over 300,000 clones, with just under 90% occurring only once. Sequenced input: peripheral blood. The receptors stem from a woman aged 25 to 39 with COVID-19, enrolled during active disease. Each CDR3 is given with its conserved first and last residue. Fields, in order: J gene, V gene, clone size, D gene, CDR3 DNA, CDR3 protein. The D gene is left open where the match is weak. Clone size is shown for a subset of rows, as once, few, many or a class of expanded clone.

TRBJ1-2,TRBV4-1,NA,NA,TGCGCCAGCAGCCAAGCAGGTCGCTATGGCTACACCTTC,CASSQAGRYGYTF
TRBJ1-1,TRBV19,NA,TRBD1,TGTGCCAGTAGTATAGATCAAGGCAGGGGGCCGATAACTGAAGCTTTCTTT,CASSIDQGRGPITEAFF
TRBJ1-5,TRBV19,NA,TRBD1,TGTGCCAGTAGTCTGTTGGGGACAGGCAATCAGCCCCAGCATTTT,CASSLLGTGNQPQHF
TRBJ1-1,TRBV6-5,NA,TRBD1,TGTGCCGCCGCCCGAAGAGGACAGGGAGGGACTGAAGCTTTCTTT,CAAARRGQGGTEAFF
TRBJ2-7,TRBV18,NA,NA,TGTGCCAGCTCACCACGGGGGGACCTCTACGAGCAGTACTTC,CASSPRGDLYEQYF
TRBJ1-4,TRBV7-6,NA,NA,TGTGCCAGCAGCCCGGACGGGAGGACTAATGAAAAACTGTTTTTT,CASSPDGRTNEKLFF
TRBJ1-1,TRBV7-9,NA,NA,TGTGCCAGCGGGGGGAGGAAGGGCCAGAACACTGAAGCTTTCTTT,CASGGRKGQNTEAFF
TRBJ1-4,TRBV3-1/TRBV3-2,NA,NA,TGTGCCAGCAGCCAAGTTGGGGGCTGGGAGGAAAAACTGTTTTTT,CASSQVGGWEEKLFF
TRBJ2-5,TRBV5-1,NA,NA,TGCGCCAGCAGCTTGGAAGGGGGTTGGGAGACCCAGTACTTC,CASSLEGGWETQYF
TRBJ1-4,TRBV2,NA,TRBD1,TGTGCCAGCAGTGAAGAGGGGGCCAGTGAAAAACTGTTTTTT,CASSEEGASEKLFF
TRBJ1-5,TRBV20-1,NA,NA,TGCAGTGCTAGTCCCGTTCGAGGGTTTGGCAATCAGCCCCAGCATTTT,CSASPVRGFGNQPQHF
TRBJ1-6,TRBV19,once,NA,TGTGCCAGTAGCAACGGGGGTCAGTATAATTCACCCCTCCACTTT,CASSNGGQYNSPLHF
TRBJ2-2,TRBV19,NA,NA,TGTGCCACCTTCCGGGGGATTAGTGCCGGGGAGCTGTTTTTT,CATFRGISAGELFF
TRBJ1-1,TRBV29-1,few,NA,TGCAGCGTTGATAACGGCCGAGGGACTGAAGCTTTCTTT,CSVDNGRGTEAFF
TRBJ1-5,TRBV27,once,TRBD1,TGTGCCAGCAGTTCCCTTACAGGGGGCGGAAATCAGCCCCAGCATTTT,CASSSLTGGGNQPQHF
TRBJ1-5,TRBV11-1,NA,NA,TGTGCCAGCAGCCGGACATATAATCAGCCCCAGCATTTT,CASSRTYNQPQHF
TRBJ1-1,TRBV29-1,NA,TRBD1,TGCAGCGTTGACGGACAGGGGTTCTATAACACTGAAGCTTTCTTT,CSVDGQGFYNTEAFF
TRBJ2-7,TRBV12-3/TRBV12-4,NA,NA,TGTGCCAGCAGTTCTTCCTACGAGCAGTACTTC,CASSSSYEQYF
TRBJ1-2,TRBV12-3/TRBV12-4,NA,TRBD1,TGTGCCAGCAGACGGACAGGTGCCTATGGCTACACCTTC,CASRRTGAYGYTF
TRBJ1-3,TRBV2,NA,NA,TGTGCCAGCAGATCAGGGTTTCGGTACTCTGGAAACACCATATATTTT,CASRSGFRYSGNTIYF
TRBJ1-1,TRBV30,NA,NA,TGTGCCTGGGGCGAGAAAAACACTGAAGCTTTCTTT,CAWGEKNTEAFF
TRBJ2-5,TRBV2,NA,NA,TGTGCCAGCAGCAGGGCGCCCCAAGAGACCCAGTACTTC,CASSRAPQETQYF
TRBJ1-3,TRBV30,NA,NA,TGTGCCTGGAGCCCGGGGGGAACTGGAAACACCATATATTTT,CAWSPGGTGNTIYF
TRBJ1-2,TRBV7-9,NA,NA,TGTGCCAGCAGCTTAGTTCGGGGGACCTATGGCTACACCTTC,CASSLVRGTYGYTF
TRBJ1-4,TRBV6-2/TRBV6-3,once,NA,TGTGCCAGCAGTTACATCGGCCGAGGAGGGAATGAAAAACTGTTTTTT,CASSYIGRGGNEKLFF
TRBJ1-6,TRBV28,once,NA,TGTGCCAGCAGCAGCCCACAGGGTTACAGAAATTCACCCCTCCACTTT,CASSSPQGYRNSPLHF
TRBJ2-1,TRBV11-3,NA,TRBD2,TGTGCCAGCAGTCCCGGGGGGGCCGAAAATGAGCAGTTCTTC,CASSPGGAENEQFF
TRBJ1-1,TRBV14,NA,NA,TGTGCCAGCAGCCGCATTGGGGGGGGCACTGAAGCTTTCTTT,CASSRIGGGTEAFF
TRBJ2-2,TRBV5-6,NA,TRBD1,TGTGCCAGCAGCTTAGGGGACTGGACAGGGGGGACCGGGGAGCTGTTTTTT,CASSLGDWTGGTGELFF
TRBJ1-1,TRBV21-1,NA,NA,TGTGCCAGCAGCCGGGGGCGGGGGAAGGGGAACACTGAAGCTTTCTTT,CASSRGRGKGNTEAFF
TRBJ2-3,TRBV7-8,NA,TRBD2,TGTGCCAGCAGCCACGGACTAGCTGGCACAGATACGCAGTATTTT,CASSHGLAGTDTQYF
TRBJ1-2,TRBV5-6,NA,NA,TGTGCCAGCAGTCACCTTGCTCGGGGGTTCTATGGCTACACCTTC,CASSHLARGFYGYTF
TRBJ2-1,TRBV11-2,NA,TRBD2,TGTGCCAGCAGCTTCCGAACCGGCAGCGGGGCGTCTTACAATGAGCAGTTCTTC,CASSFRTGSGASYNEQFF
TRBJ1-1,TRBV9,few,NA,TGTGCCAGCAGCGTAGTGTTGGGAGGGAACACTGAAGCTTTCTTT,CASSVVLGGNTEAFF
TRBJ2-7,TRBV2,NA,NA,TGTGCCAGCAGTCCGGACAGTTCCTACGAGCAGTACTTC,CASSPDSSYEQYF
TRBJ2-3,TRBV5-8,NA,NA,TGTGCCAGCAGCGCTGAAGTGGGGCCAGATACGCAGTATTTT,CASSAEVGPDTQYF
TRBJ1-1,TRBV28,once,TRBD1,TGTGCCAGCAGGGGACAGACAATCTCTGAAGCTTTCTTT,CASRGQTISEAFF
TRBJ1-4,TRBV5-5,NA,NA,TGTGCCAGCAGCCTCGGACAGATAAATGAAAAACTGTTTTTT,CASSLGQINEKLFF
TRBJ1-4,TRBV5-6,NA,NA,TGTGCCAGCAGCTTACTAACCGGGACAACTAATGAAAAACTGTTTTTT,CASSLLTGTTNEKLFF
TRBJ1-6,TRBV7-9,NA,NA,TGTGCCAGCCAGGGCAGGGTAGATTCACCCCTCCACTTT,CASQGRVDSPLHF
TRBJ2-5,TRBV2,NA,NA,TGTGCCAGCAGTTCCCTCGGACAGAAACAAGAGACCCAGTACTTC,CASSSLGQKQETQYF
TRBJ1-2,TRBV2,NA,TRBD1,TGTGCCAGCAGTAGAAATAATGGACAGGGCGTCGGCTACACCTTC,CASSRNNGQGVGYTF
TRBJ1-1,TRBV6-2/TRBV6-3,NA,NA,TGTGCCAGCAGTTACCTGGGTGTGGCAGGCACTGAAGCTTTCTTT,CASSYLGVAGTEAFF
TRBJ1-6,TRBV7-2,NA,NA,TGTGCCAGCAACCCCGACAGAGCGGGAAATTCACCCCTCCACTTT,CASNPDRAGNSPLHF
TRBJ1-4,TRBV18,few,NA,TGTGCCAGCTCGCCTGCGCATAATGAAAAACTGTTTTTT,CASSPAHNEKLFF
TRBJ1-1,TRBV19,NA,NA,TGTGCCAGTAATTGGGGCTACACTGAAGCTTTCTTT,CASNWGYTEAFF
TRBJ1-6,TRBV11-2,NA,NA,TGTGCCAGCAGCAAAGACAGCTCCTATAATTCACCCCTCCACTTT,CASSKDSSYNSPLHF
TRBJ2-7,TRBV7-9,NA,TRBD2,TGTGCCAGCAGCCGCGGGGGGGCGTACGAGCAGTACTTC,CASSRGGAYEQYF
TRBJ1-2,TRBV9,once,NA,TGTGCCAGCAGCCCTAACCCAGGGGCTAACTATGGCTACACCTTC,CASSPNPGANYGYTF
TRBJ2-7,TRBV9,NA,TRBD1,TGTGCCAGCAGTGAGGGACAGGGGATAAGCTACGAGCAGTACTTC,CASSEGQGISYEQYF
TRBJ2-1,TRBV4-1,NA,TRBD2,TGCGCCAGCAGCCAAGCCCCTCCCCTTAGCGGGTATACAATCGAGCAGTTCTTC,CASSQAPPLSGYTIEQFF
TRBJ2-5,TRBV27,NA,TRBD2,TGTGCCAGCAGTTTAATAGCGGGGGGACTCCAAGAGACCCAGTACTTC,CASSLIAGGLQETQYF
TRBJ1-2,TRBV7-8,NA,NA,TGTGCCAGCAGCTTAGAGCAGGGCGGCGGCTACACCTTC,CASSLEQGGGYTF
TRBJ1-2,TRBV28,NA,NA,TGTGCCAGCGAGGACAGCTCCGGTGGCTACACCTTC,CASEDSSGGYTF
TRBJ1-4,TRBV4-1,NA,TRBD1,TGCGCCAGCAGCCAAGCCTTGACAGGGGGCGACGCAAAACTGTTTTTT,CASSQALTGGDAKLFF
TRBJ1-2,TRBV5-1,NA,TRBD1,TGCGCCAGCAGCTTCTCCGGGACAGTATATGGCTACACCTTC,CASSFSGTVYGYTF
TRBJ2-1,TRBV6-6,NA,TRBD2,TGTGCCAGCAGTTTCGAACTAGCGGGGGTCGAGCAGTTCTTC,CASSFELAGVEQFF